This T cell receptor (beta chain) stems from a study of OX40 agonist ivuxolimab in advanced cancers. TCRdb's table, derived via immunoSEQ multiplex PCR, lists solely in-frame clones and lacks some. The sample lists fewer than 95,000 clones; about 89% were seen once. The germline V gene encodes CDR1 GTSNPN and CDR2 SVGIG (reference sequence). There are 13 residues in the CDR3. The V and J ends lost 5 bases and 1 base respectively, with 11 bases between them. The chain employs TRBV30 and TRBJ1-1; no clear D. This receptor was obtained from an adult with an advanced solid tumor such as melanoma, head and neck, liver or kidney cancer. The sample consisted of CD4+ or CD8+ T cells sorted from blood, taken in a trial of the OX40 agonist ivuxolimab. CDR3: CAWSRVQNTEAFF. CDR3 in DNA: TGTGCCTGGTCCCGGGTCCAGAACACTGAAGCTTTCTTT.